The sample holds many counts of the clone carrying this T cell receptor (beta chain). This entry belongs to a study of T cell repertoires in cytomegalovirus infection. Each CDR3 protein is one row after TCRdb ran MiXCR on the reads. Of hundreds of thousands of distinct CDR3 sequences in the sample, around 32% were seen once. V was cut by 5 bases and J by 3 bases, with 20 bases left in between. CDR1 is SGHTA, CDR2 FQGNSA, per germline. The CDR3 is 16 amino acids. The V call is TRBV7-2, the J call TRBJ2-7; D is perhaps TRBD1 or TRBD2 (6 bases each). Sequences were obtained from PBMCs. The receptor's source is a human donor in good health (CMV status not recorded). Some clones in this sample may be carry-over from other donors' samples. The CDR3 is CASSEGGQVFYYEQYF. DNA of the CDR3: TGTGCCAGCAGCGAGGGGGGACAAGTTTTTTACTACGAGCAGTACTTC.